Listed below are T cell receptor beta chains from one sample, sequenced in a study of cytotoxic CD8 clonotypes in ibrutinib-treated CLL. Generated by immunoSEQ multiplex PCR, the TCRdb table keeps only in-frame clones and is missing some. The table records approximately 200,000 clones, around 72% of them present only once. Here the sequenced sample was PBMCs, taken after 24 months of ibrutinib treatment. The source of these receptors is a human donor with chronic lymphocytic leukemia. The CDR3 runs from the conserved cysteine through the conserved F or W. Size values are once, few and many counts, or a class for expanded clones, and some rows have none.

v_call clone_size cdr3_aa
TRBV30 few CAWSAHSSRANVLTF
TRBV7-6 - CASSLVPQGRETQYF
TRBV15 - CATSRTQGTEAFF
TRBV27 - CASSPQQGPLWTEAFF
TRBV6-5 - CASSSGRGGSEAFF
TRBV6-5 - CASSYRWAGTQAFF
TRBV7-6 - CASSLDQTSREQYF
TRBV5-1 few CASSTTTGNYGYTF
TRBV5-6 once CASSLGFGSETQYF
TRBV6-6 - CASSLTGQPQHF
TRBV9 - CASSPPAGGFHEQFF
TRBV18 few CASSPQGLAGVEQFF
TRBV18 - CASSPLTGTLNTEAFF
TRBV2 - CASSEYMGEAKQFF
TRBV6-1 once CASSRAGVYEQYF
TRBV10-3 - CASLRGSGSYEQYF
TRBV5-1 - CASSFRTVVNTGELFF